The entry below gives a single T cell receptor (beta chain) sequence along with its context. This record comes from a study of control samples from healthy donors and cancer patients. Assay: immunoSEQ multiplex PCR; the TCRdb copy retains only in-frame clones and omits some. This repertoire shows about 22,000 clones, approximately 80% found once; its top ten account for under 35%. Sequencing used PBMCs. The sequence was collected from a man aged 60 to 75 with head and neck cancer.

As DNA, the CDR3 is TGTGCCATCAGTGGACAGGGCTATGGCTACACCTTC. Encoded protein: CAISGQGYGYTF. The chain combines TRBV10-3 with TRBJ1-2; 7 bases agree with TRBD1. The CDR3 is made up of 12 amino acids. Germline CDR1 reads ENHRY; CDR2 reads SYGVKD. Losses at the gene ends were 4 bases for V and 4 bases for J; bases not matched to a gene: 0.